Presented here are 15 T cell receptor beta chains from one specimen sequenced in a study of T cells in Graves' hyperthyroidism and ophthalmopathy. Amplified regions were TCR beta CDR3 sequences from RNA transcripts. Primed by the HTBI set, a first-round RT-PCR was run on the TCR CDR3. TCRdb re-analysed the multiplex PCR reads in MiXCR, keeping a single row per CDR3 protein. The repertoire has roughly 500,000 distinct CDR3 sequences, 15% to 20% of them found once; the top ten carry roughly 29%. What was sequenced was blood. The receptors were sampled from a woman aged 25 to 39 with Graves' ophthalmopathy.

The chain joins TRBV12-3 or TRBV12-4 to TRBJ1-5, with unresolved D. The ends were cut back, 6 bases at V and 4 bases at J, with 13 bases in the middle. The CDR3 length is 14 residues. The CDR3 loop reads CASRREGGNQPQHF. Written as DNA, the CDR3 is TGTGCCAGCAGGCGGGAGGGAGGAAATCAGCCCCAGCATTTT.

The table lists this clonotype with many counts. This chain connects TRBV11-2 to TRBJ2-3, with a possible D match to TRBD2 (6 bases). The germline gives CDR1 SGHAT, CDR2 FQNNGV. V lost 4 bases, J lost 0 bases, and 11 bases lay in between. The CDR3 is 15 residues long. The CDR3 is CASSSSGSSTDTQYF. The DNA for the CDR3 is TGTGCCAGCAGCTCAAGCGGGTCTAGCACAGATACGCAGTATTTT.

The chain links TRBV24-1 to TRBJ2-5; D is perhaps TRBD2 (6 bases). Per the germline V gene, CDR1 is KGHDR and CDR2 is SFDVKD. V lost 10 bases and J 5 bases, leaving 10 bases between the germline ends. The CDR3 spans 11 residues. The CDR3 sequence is CATSSGETQYF. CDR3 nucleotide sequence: TGTGCCACTAGTAGCGGCGAGACCCAGTACTTC.

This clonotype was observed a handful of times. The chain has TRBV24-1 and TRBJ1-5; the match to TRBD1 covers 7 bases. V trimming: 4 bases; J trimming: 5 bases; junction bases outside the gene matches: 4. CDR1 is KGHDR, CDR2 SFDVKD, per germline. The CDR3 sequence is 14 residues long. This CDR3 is CATSEWDRDQPQHF. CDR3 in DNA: TGTGCCACCAGTGAGTGGGACAGAGATCAGCCCCAGCATTTT.

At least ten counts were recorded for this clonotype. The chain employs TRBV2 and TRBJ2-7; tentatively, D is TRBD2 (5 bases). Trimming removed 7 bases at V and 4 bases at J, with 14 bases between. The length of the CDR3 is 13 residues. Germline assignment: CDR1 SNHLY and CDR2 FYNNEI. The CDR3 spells CASTGLPRYEQYF. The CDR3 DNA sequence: TGTGCCAGCACCGGACTTCCTAGGTACGAGCAGTACTTC.

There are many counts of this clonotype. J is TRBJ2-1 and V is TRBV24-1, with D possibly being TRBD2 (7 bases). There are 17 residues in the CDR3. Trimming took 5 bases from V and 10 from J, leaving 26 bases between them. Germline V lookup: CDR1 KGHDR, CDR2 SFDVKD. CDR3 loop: CATSGLEASGGRTEQFF. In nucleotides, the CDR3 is TGTGCCACCAGTGGACTAGAAGCTTCGGGGGGCAGGACGGAGCAGTTCTTC.

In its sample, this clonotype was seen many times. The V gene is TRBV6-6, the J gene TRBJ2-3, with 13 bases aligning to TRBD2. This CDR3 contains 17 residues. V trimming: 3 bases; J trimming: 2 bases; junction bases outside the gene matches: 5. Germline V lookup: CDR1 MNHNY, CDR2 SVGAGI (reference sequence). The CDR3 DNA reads TGTGCCAGCAGTTATTCGGGACTAGCGGGACCCACAGATACGCAGTATTTT. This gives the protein CASSYSGLAGPTDTQYF.

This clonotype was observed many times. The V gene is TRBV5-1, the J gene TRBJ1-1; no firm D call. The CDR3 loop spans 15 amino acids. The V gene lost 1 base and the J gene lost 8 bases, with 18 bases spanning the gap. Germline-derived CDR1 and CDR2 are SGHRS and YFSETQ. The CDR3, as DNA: TGCGCCAGCAGCTTGTGGGGAGCTGGCAGTATCGAAGCTTTCTTT. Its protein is CASSLWGAGSIEAFF.

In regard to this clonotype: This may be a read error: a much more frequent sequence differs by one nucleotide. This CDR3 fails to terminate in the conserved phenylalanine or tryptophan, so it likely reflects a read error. This chain's CDR3 is CSVEVAGGPRNEQFS. In DNA, the CDR3 is TGCAGCGTTGAAGTAGCGGGAGGGCCGAGGAATGAGCAGTTCTCC. The genes are TRBV29-1 and TRBJ2-1; 11 positions match TRBD2. Germline V gene sequence: CDR1 SQVTM, CDR2 ANQGSEA. After removal of 1 base from V and 7 bases from J, the junction contained 6 bases not matched to a gene. This CDR3 is built from 15 residues.

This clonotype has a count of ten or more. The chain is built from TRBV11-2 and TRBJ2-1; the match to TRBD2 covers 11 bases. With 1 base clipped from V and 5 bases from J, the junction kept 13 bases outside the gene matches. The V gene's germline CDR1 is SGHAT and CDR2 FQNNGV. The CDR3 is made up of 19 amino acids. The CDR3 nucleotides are TGTGCCAGCAGCTTAGTACCCCCCGGAGCTAGCGGGAGGCACAATGAGCAGTTCTTC. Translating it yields CASSLVPPGASGRHNEQFF.

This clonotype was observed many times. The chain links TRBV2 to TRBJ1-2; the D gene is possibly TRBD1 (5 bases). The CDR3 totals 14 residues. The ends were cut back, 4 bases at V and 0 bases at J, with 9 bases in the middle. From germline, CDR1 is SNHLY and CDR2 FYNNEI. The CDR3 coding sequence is TGTGCCAGCAGTGGTGACAGAGCTAACTATGGCTACACCTTC. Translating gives CASSGDRANYGYTF.

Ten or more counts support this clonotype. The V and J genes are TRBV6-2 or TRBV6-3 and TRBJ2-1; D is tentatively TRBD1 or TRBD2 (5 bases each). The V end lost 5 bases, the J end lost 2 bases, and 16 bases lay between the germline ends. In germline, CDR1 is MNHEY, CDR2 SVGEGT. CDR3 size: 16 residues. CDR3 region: CASSPARASTYNEQFF. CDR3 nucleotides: TGTGCCAGCAGTCCCGCCAGGGCTAGCACCTACAATGAGCAGTTCTTC.

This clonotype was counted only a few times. The CDR3 nucleotides read TGTGCCAGCAGTTACGGGACGGCCTTCTACGAGCAGTACTTC. Residues: CASSYGTAFYEQYF. The chain employs TRBV6-2 or TRBV6-3 and TRBJ2-7; D might be TRBD1 or TRBD2, each matching 5 bases. V was trimmed by 2 bases and J by 3 bases, leaving 11 bases between them. This CDR3 is built from 14 residues. Germline CDR1 reads MNHEY; CDR2 reads SVGEGT.

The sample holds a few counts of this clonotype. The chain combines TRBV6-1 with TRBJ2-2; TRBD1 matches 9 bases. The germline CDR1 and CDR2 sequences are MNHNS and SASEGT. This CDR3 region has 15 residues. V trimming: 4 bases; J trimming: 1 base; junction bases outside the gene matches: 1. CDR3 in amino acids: CASSGGQGNTGELFF. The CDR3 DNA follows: TGTGCCAGCAGTGGGGGACAGGGGAACACCGGGGAGCTGTTTTTT.

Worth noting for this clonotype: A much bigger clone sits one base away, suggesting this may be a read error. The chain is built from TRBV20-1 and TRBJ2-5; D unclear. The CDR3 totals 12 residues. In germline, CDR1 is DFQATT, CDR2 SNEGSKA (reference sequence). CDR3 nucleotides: TGCAGTGCTAGAGATCTTCCCGAGACCCAGTGCTTC. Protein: CSARDLPETQCF.